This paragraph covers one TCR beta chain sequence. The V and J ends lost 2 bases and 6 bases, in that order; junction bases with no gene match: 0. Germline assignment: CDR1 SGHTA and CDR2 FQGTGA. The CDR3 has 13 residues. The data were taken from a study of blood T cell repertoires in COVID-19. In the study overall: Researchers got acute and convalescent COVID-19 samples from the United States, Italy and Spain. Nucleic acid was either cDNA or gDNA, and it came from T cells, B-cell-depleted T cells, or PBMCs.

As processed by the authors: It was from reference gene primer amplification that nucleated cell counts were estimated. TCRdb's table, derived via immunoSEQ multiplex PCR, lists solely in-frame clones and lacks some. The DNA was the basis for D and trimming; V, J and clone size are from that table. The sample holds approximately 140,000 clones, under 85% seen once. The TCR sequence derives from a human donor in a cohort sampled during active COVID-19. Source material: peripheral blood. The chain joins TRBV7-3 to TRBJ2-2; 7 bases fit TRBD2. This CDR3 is CASSLAGAGELFF. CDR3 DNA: TGTGCCAGCAGCTTAGCGGGGGCCGGGGAGCTGTTTTTT.